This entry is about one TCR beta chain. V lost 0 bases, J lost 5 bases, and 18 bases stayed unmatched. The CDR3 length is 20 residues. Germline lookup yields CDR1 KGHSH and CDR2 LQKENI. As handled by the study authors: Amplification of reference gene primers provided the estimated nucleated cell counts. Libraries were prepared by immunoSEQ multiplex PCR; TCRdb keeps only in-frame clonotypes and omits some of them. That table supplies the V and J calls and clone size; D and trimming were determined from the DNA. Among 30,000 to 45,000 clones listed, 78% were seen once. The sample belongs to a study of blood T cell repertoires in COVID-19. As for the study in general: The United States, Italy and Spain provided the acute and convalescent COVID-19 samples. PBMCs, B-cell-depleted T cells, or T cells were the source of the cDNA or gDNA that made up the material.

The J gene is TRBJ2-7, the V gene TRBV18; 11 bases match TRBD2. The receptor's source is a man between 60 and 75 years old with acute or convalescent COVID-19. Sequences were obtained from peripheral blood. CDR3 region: CASSPPSVLAGGLWGNEQYF. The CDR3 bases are TGTGCCAGCTCACCACCGAGCGTCCTAGCGGGAGGACTCTGGGGCAACGAGCAGTACTTC. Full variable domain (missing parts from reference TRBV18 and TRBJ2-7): NAGVMQNPRHLVRRRGQEARLRCSPMKGHSHVYWYRQLPEEGLKFMVYLQKENIIDESGMPKERFSAEFPKEGPSILRIQQVVRGDSAAYFCASSPPSVLAGGLWGNEQYFGPGTRLTVT.